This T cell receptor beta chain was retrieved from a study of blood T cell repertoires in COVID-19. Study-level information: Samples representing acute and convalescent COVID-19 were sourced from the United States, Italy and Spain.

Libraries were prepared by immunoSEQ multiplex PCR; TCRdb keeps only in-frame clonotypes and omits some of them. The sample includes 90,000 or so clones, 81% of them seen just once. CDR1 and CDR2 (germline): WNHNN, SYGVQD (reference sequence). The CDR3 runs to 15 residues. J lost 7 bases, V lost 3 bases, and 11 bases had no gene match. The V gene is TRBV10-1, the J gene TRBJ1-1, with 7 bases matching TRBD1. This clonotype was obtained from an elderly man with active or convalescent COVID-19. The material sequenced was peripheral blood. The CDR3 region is CASSDPTGNRIEAFF. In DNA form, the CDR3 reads TGCGCCAGCAGTGACCCGACAGGGAATAGAATTGAAGCTTTCTTT.